Listed here are 24 T cell receptor beta chains from one sample, sequenced in a study of blood T cell repertoires in COVID-19. Profiling relied on immunoSEQ multiplex PCR, and the TCRdb table lists in-frame clones only, not all of them. The sample has about 40,000 clones, roughly 80% seen once. Sequencing was performed on peripheral blood. The receptors stem from a human donor with acute or convalescent COVID-19. The donor label of this sample is uncertain.

This chain connects TRBV7-9 to TRBJ1-5, with D hard to call. The germline V and J ends were trimmed by 0 bases and 0 bases, with 12 bases remaining between them. The CDR3 contains 17 residues. Germline CDR1 reads SEHNR; CDR2 reads FQNEAQ (reference sequence). The CDR3 region has the DNA TGTGCCAGCAGCTTAGCCCTTGGCGGTTATAGCAATCAGCCCCAGCATTTT. Its protein is CASSLALGGYSNQPQHF. Full variable domain (rest looked up from reference TRBV7-9 and TRBJ1-5): DTGVSQNPRHKITKRGQNVTFRCDPISEHNRLYWYRQTLGQGPEFLTYFQNEAQLEKSRLLSDRFSAERPKGSFSTLEIQRTEQGDSAMYLCASSLALGGYSNQPQHFGDGTRLSIL.

The chain uses TRBV27 and TRBJ2-1, with 10 bases identical to TRBD2. The germline CDR1 and CDR2 sequences are MNHEY and SMNVEV (reference sequence). V dropped 4 bases and J dropped 7; count of bases not matched to a gene: 10. CDR3 length: 16 residues. The CDR3 reads CASSSGLATGRNEQFF. The CDR3, as DNA: TGTGCCAGCAGTTCGGGACTAGCGACGGGTAGGAATGAGCAGTTCTTC.

The chain uses TRBV11-3 and TRBJ2-1, with TRBD1 as a possible D gene (5 bases). Trimming removed 3 bases from V and 2 bases from J, with 8 bases in between. The CDR3 totals 14 residues. Germline V gene sequence: CDR1 SGHNT, CDR2 YENEEA. CDR3: CASSLGQTYNEQFF. CDR3 coding DNA: TGTGCCAGCAGCTTGGGGCAAACCTACAATGAGCAGTTCTTC.

The V gene is TRBV3-1 (or the pseudogene TRBV3-2), the J gene TRBJ2-7, with TRBD2 identical over 10 bases. Germline V CDR1 and CDR2: LGHDT, YNNKEL (reference sequence). J lost 6 bases, V lost 1 base, and 6 bases had no gene match. This CDR3 spans 15 amino acids. The CDR3 protein is CASSQVLAGALEQYF. CDR3 nucleotide sequence: TGTGCCAGCAGCCAAGTTCTAGCGGGAGCCCTCGAGCAGTACTTC.

This clone was detected a few times. Written as DNA, the CDR3 is TGTGCCAGCAGAGAGGGACAGGGGGCTGGTTCACCCCTCCACTTT. It codes for CASREGQGAGSPLHF. The chain links TRBV5-5 to TRBJ1-6; 12 bases line up with TRBD1. Germline CDR1 is SGHKS and CDR2 is YYEKEE (reference sequence). J lost 9 bases, V lost 5 bases, and 6 bases had no gene match. This CDR3 region has 15 residues.

The chain couples TRBV9 to TRBJ2-2; D might be TRBD1 (6 bases). Between the trimmed V and J ends, which lost 3 bases and 2 bases, there was a span of 11 bases. Germline V lookup: CDR1 SGDLS, CDR2 YYNGEE. The CDR3 contains 15 residues. CDR3 sequence (DNA): TGTGCCAGCAGCGCGGGGACAAGAAACACCGGGGAGCTGTTTTTT. Protein product: CASSAGTRNTGELFF.

The gene calls are TRBV5-1 and TRBJ2-3; D is uncertain. Germline CDR1 and CDR2: SGHRS and YFSETQ. The V end was cut by 1 base, the J end by 2 bases, with 14 bases between. CDR3 length: 16 residues. The CDR3 region is CASSLIGRSDTDTQYF. The CDR3 nucleotides read TGCGCCAGCAGCTTGATTGGTCGGAGCGACACAGATACGCAGTATTTT.

The rearrangement links TRBV19 to TRBJ2-7; a possible D gene is TRBD1 (6 bases). Germline CDR1 and CDR2: LNHDA and SQIVND (reference sequence). This CDR3 spans 16 amino acids. V lost 6 bases and J lost 0, with 18 bases in between. CDR3 DNA: TGTGCCAGTAGCCGTCACAGGGCCTCAAACTCCTACGAGCAGTACTTC. Translated: CASSRHRASNSYEQYF.

The V call is TRBV19, the J call TRBJ1-5; the D is unclear. This CDR3 has 13 amino acids. V was trimmed by 6 bases and J by 0 bases, leaving 6 bases between them. Germline V gene sequence: CDR1 LNHDA, CDR2 SQIVND (reference sequence). This CDR3 reads CASRIRSNQPQHF. The CDR3 DNA is TGTGCCAGTAGAATTCGTAGCAATCAGCCCCAGCATTTT.

The V gene is TRBV4-2, the J gene TRBJ2-1; 10 nucleotides match TRBD1. This CDR3 has 15 amino acids. The germline gives CDR1 LGHNA, CDR2 YNFKEQ. The ends lost 0 bases at V and 6 bases at J; junction bases unmatched: 2. The CDR3 loop reads CASSQDWTGGNEQFF. The CDR3 DNA sequence: TGTGCCAGCAGCCAAGATTGGACAGGGGGCAATGAGCAGTTCTTC.

The genes are TRBV10-3 and TRBJ1-4; 12 nucleotides match TRBD1. Trimming removed 0 bases from V and 8 bases from J; junction bases left unmatched: 7. Germline CDR1 and CDR2: ENHRY and SYGVKD. There are 17 residues in the CDR3. CDR3 region: CAISESGIGTGGEKLFF. DNA for the CDR3: TGTGCCATCAGTGAGTCGGGGATCGGGACAGGGGGCGAAAAACTGTTTTTT.

The chain is built from TRBV5-5 and TRBJ1-2; D is unresolved. Per germline, CDR1 SGHKS and CDR2 YYEKEE (reference sequence). The V gene lost 4 bases and the J gene lost 4 bases, with 11 bases spanning the gap. The CDR3 spans 13 residues. CDR3 sequence: CASSPERFYGYTF. CDR3 bases: TGTGCCAGCAGCCCGGAGAGATTCTATGGCTACACCTTC.

The chain joins TRBV28 to TRBJ2-7, with D possibly TRBD2 on 6 matching bases. The CDR3 is made up of 16 amino acids. The V end lost 4 bases, the J end lost 5 bases, and 21 bases lay between the germline ends. Per germline, CDR1 MDHEN and CDR2 SYDVKM. CDR3 region: CASSSIPLWRDNEQYF. The CDR3 DNA follows: TGTGCCAGCAGTTCTATACCCCTATGGAGGGATAACGAGCAGTACTTC.

The V gene is TRBV5-5, the J gene TRBJ1-4, with D perhaps matching TRBD1 (6 bases). Germline CDR1 SGHKS, CDR2 YYEKEE (reference sequence). V lost 1 base and J lost 4, with 11 bases in between. The CDR3 spans 15 residues. The CDR3 protein is CASSLSWTVNEKLFF. The CDR3 coding sequence is TGTGCCAGCAGCTTGAGTTGGACAGTTAATGAAAAACTGTTTTTT.

The rearrangement joins TRBV2 to TRBJ1-1, with 7 bases that match TRBD1. Germline CDR1 SNHLY, CDR2 FYNNEI. Trimming at V came to 7 bases and at J to 5 bases, leaving 10 bases not matched to a gene. The CDR3 has 14 amino acids. The CDR3 DNA reads TGTGCCAGCAACCTACAGGGGTTTAATACTGAAGCTTTCTTT. This gives the protein CASNLQGFNTEAFF.

This clone has only a few counts. The chain is built from TRBV29-1 and TRBJ2-3; D perhaps matches TRBD1 (7 bases). Trimming took off 4 bases at V and 9 bases at J, with 32 bases between the two ends. The CDR3 covers 18 residues. Germline loops: CDR1 SQVTM, CDR2 ANQGSEA. This CDR3 is CSVGAGGRAKGYSDTQYF. CDR3 DNA sequence: TGCAGCGTTGGGGCAGGGGGGCGTGCAAAGGGGTATAGCGACACGCAGTATTTT.

The rearrangement uses TRBV4-1 and TRBJ2-3; tentative D call: TRBD1 (5 bases). Germline values: CDR1 MGHRA, CDR2 YSYEKL. Trimming removed 0 bases at V and 2 bases at J, with 9 bases between. CDR3 length: 15 amino acids. In nucleotides, the CDR3 is TGCGCCAGCAGCCAAGATCAGGGATACACAGATACGCAGTATTTT. Its translation: CASSQDQGYTDTQYF.

This chain joins TRBV2 and TRBJ2-3; D perhaps matches TRBD1 (6 bases). V lost 10 bases to trimming and J lost 2 bases, with 19 bases between them. Germline V gives CDR1 SNHLY, CDR2 FYNNEI. CDR3 size: 15 residues. The CDR3: CAIRHTGLITDTQYF. CDR3 DNA: TGTGCCATACGGCACACAGGGCTCATCACAGATACGCAGTATTTT.

The chain combines TRBV10-3 with TRBJ2-7; 11 bases agree with TRBD2. V trimming: 6 bases; J trimming: 2 bases; junction bases outside the gene matches: 6. The CDR3 is 15 amino acids. Germline V gives CDR1 ENHRY, CDR2 SYGVKD. The CDR3 region is CAIRPGTSGTYEQYF. In DNA, the CDR3 is TGTGCCATCAGGCCCGGGACTAGCGGCACCTACGAGCAGTACTTC.

The chain links TRBV19 to TRBJ2-6, with D tentatively TRBD1 (5 bases). V was cut by 5 bases and J by 0 bases, with 14 bases left in between. CDR1 is LNHDA, CDR2 SQIVND, per germline (reference sequence). This CDR3 region has 17 residues. The DNA of the CDR3 is TGTGCCAGTAGTTCACAGACAGATAGCTCTGGGGCCAACGTCCTGACTTTC. Translation: CASSSQTDSSGANVLTF. Based on the CDR3 plus reference TRBV19 and TRBJ2-6, the full variable domain is DGGITQSPKYLFRKEGQNVTLSCEQNLNHDAMYWYRQDPGQGLRLIYYSQIVNDFQKGDIAEGYSVSREKKESFPLTVTSAQKNPTAFYLCASSSQTDSSGANVLTFGAGSRLTVL.

The chain carries TRBV6-5 and TRBJ2-7, with 7 bases aligning to TRBD1. The CDR3 extends over 16 amino acids. The J segment lost 0 bases and the V segment lost 0 bases, leaving 5 bases of the junction unmatched. Germline values: CDR1 MNHEY, CDR2 SVGAGI. For the CDR3, the DNA is TGTGCCAGCAGTTACTCGTTGGGACAGAGCTCCTACGAGCAGTACTTC. It specifies CASSYSLGQSSYEQYF.

The chain employs TRBV6-5 and TRBJ1-1; 10 bases align to TRBD1. The J segment lost 7 bases and the V segment lost 8 bases, leaving 10 bases of the junction unmatched. Germline CDR1 MNHEY, CDR2 SVGAGI. The CDR3 sequence is 14 residues long. The CDR3 spells CASFETGGLLEAFF. CDR3 nucleotides: TGTGCCAGCTTCGAGACAGGGGGCCTACTTGAAGCTTTCTTT.

This rearrangement joins TRBV5-1 to TRBJ1-5; a possible D gene is TRBD1 (5 bases). This CDR3 comprises 17 residues. The V gene's germline CDR1 is SGHRS and CDR2 YFSETQ. The V and J ends lost 0 bases and 7 bases respectively, with 20 bases between them. The CDR3 sequence: CASSLGGTQGAGQPQHF. For the CDR3, the DNA is TGCGCCAGCAGCTTGGGGGGGACCCAGGGCGCGGGGCAGCCCCAGCATTTT.

The V gene is TRBV2, the J gene TRBJ2-1, with 14 bases aligning to TRBD2. CDR1 is SNHLY and CDR2 is FYNNEI in the germline V gene. The CDR3 is made up of 16 amino acids. The V segment lost 7 bases and the J segment 1 base; nucleotides outside the gene matches: 3. The DNA of the CDR3 is TGTGCCAGCACTAGACTAGCGGGAGGGTCCTACAATGAGCAGTTCTTC. Translated: CASTRLAGGSYNEQFF.